The entry below describes one T cell receptor (beta chain). The sample is drawn from a study of blood T cell repertoires in COVID-19. Study-wide background: Material from acute and convalescent COVID-19 was sourced from the United States, Italy and Spain. In each case, the material was cDNA or gDNA derived from T cells, B-cell-depleted T cells, or PBMCs.

Germline V CDR1 and CDR2: SNHLY, FYNNEI. This CDR3 contains 15 residues. The V gene lost 3 bases and the J gene lost 0 bases, with 9 bases spanning the gap. The authors' processing: The authors estimated nucleated cell counts from reference gene primer amplification. Produced via immunoSEQ multiplex PCR; TCRdb's table is partial and in-frame only. D and trimming come from the DNA, and the V and J calls and clone size come from that table. The sample holds approximately 90,000 clones, around nine tenths seen once. Input material: peripheral blood. The chain links TRBV2 to TRBJ2-4, with D perhaps TRBD1 (5 bases). The sequence was collected from a man aged 60 to 75 with acute or convalescent COVID-19. DNA for the CDR3: TGTGCCAGCAGTGAGACAGCCTTAGCCAAAAACATTCAGTACTTC. Encoded protein: CASSETALAKNIQYF.